These T cell receptor beta chains were read from a single sample in a study of T cells in Graves' hyperthyroidism and ophthalmopathy. TCRdb passed the multiplex PCR reads through MiXCR, listing each CDR3 protein once. The sample contains around 290,000 distinct CDR3 sequences, 10% to 15% of which appear only once. Material for sequencing was blood. The receptor set was obtained from a woman in her 30s with Graves' hyperthyroidism that later progressed to Graves' ophthalmopathy. Both conserved end residues are trimmed from each CDR3. Size tells how often a clone was seen (once, few, many) or the class of an expanded clone, and some rows leave it out.

V: TRBV3-1; J: TRBJ1-1; size: many; CDR3: ASSLPQQAEAF
V: TRBV7-9; J: TRBJ2-3; size: few; CDR3: ASSLARGGKSTDTQY
V: TRBV7-9; J: TRBJ1-1; size: many; CDR3: ASSPETGVNTEAF
V: TRBV5-1; J: TRBJ1-1; size: NA; CDR3: ASSPLRGGAEAF
V: TRBV11-2; J: TRBJ2-5; size: NA; CDR3: ASSLGDGGEGETQY
V: TRBV5-1; J: TRBJ2-7; size: NA; CDR3: ASSPGGGSVGQQY
V: TRBV12-3/TRBV12-4; J: TRBJ1-2; size: many; CDR3: ASSPGYGNYGYT
V: TRBV7-3; J: TRBJ2-1; size: many; CDR3: ASSSTGTGEQF
V: TRBV27; J: TRBJ2-5; size: many; CDR3: ASRGTNQETQY
V: TRBV30; J: TRBJ2-2; size: many; CDR3: AWTSPLWPGELF
V: TRBV19; J: TRBJ1-1; size: many; CDR3: ASSPRGGRGQEAEAF
V: TRBV6-2/TRBV6-3; J: TRBJ2-7; size: few; CDR3: ASAIDRDILFYEQY
V: TRBV7-9; J: TRBJ1-4; size: few; CDR3: ASSSPRDTYEKLF
V: TRBV6-2/TRBV6-3; J: TRBJ1-1; size: many; CDR3: ASSPGQGSGLPEAF
V: TRBV3-2; J: TRBJ2-3; size: NA; CDR3: ASSQAQTSGRRSTDTQY
V: TRBV6-2/TRBV6-3; J: TRBJ1-6; size: few; CDR3: ASSLGTVNSPLH
V: TRBV6-5; J: TRBJ2-3; size: NA; CDR3: ASSSKGGWDTQY
V: TRBV28; J: TRBJ1-4; size: many; CDR3: ASGSPAEKLF
V: TRBV7-2; J: TRBJ2-7; size: many; CDR3: ASSFGTGVYEQY
V: TRBV10-3; J: TRBJ2-7; size: many; CDR3: AISESGLAGDEQY
V: TRBV29-1; J: TRBJ2-1; size: NA; CDR3: SVVNDHNEQF
V: TRBV6-1; J: TRBJ1-4; size: few; CDR3: ASRRGDDNERLF
V: TRBV5-5; J: TRBJ1-1; size: many; CDR3: ASSLGDIMNTEAF
V: TRBV24-1; J: TRBJ2-3; size: few; CDR3: ATSDFGGSLDTQY
V: TRBV7-9; J: TRBJ1-4; size: NA; CDR3: ASSRSGGTNEKLF
V: TRBV6-1; J: TRBJ2-7; size: NA; CDR3: ASSYAGYEQY
V: TRBV20-1; J: TRBJ2-2; size: few; CDR3: SARVAGLGGELF
V: TRBV30; J: TRBJ2-7; size: many; CDR3: AWSGTGTLYEQY
V: TRBV4-3; J: TRBJ1-1; size: many; CDR3: ASSQDQLGFSPGLRTEAF
V: TRBV7-9; J: TRBJ2-3; size: many; CDR3: ALSGETDTQY
V: TRBV27; J: TRBJ2-1; size: NA; CDR3: ASSLRAGESGEQS
V: TRBV18; J: TRBJ2-7; size: NA; CDR3: ASSPPGTNPPYEQY
V: TRBV28; J: TRBJ2-7; size: many; CDR3: ASTPSGSRSYEQY
V: TRBV18; J: TRBJ1-5; size: many; CDR3: ASSPERGNQPQH
V: TRBV13; J: TRBJ2-1; size: many; CDR3: ASSPLDSEQF
V: TRBV3-1; J: TRBJ2-5; size: many; CDR3: ASSQVGKGAYQETQY
V: TRBV10-2; J: TRBJ1-5; size: many; CDR3: ASSESGQSNQPQH
V: TRBV5-4; J: TRBJ2-1; size: NA; CDR3: ASSIKGGGGSYNEQF
V: TRBV9; J: TRBJ2-5; size: many; CDR3: ASSVEGHLREETQY
V: TRBV9; J: TRBJ2-7; size: many; CDR3: ASSVGNRPPYEQY
V: TRBV29-1; J: TRBJ2-7; size: NA; CDR3: SVLPTLYEQY
V: TRBV7-9; J: TRBJ1-4; size: many; CDR3: ASSSRDREGKLF
V: TRBV30; J: TRBJ1-5; size: NA; CDR3: AWFVPQGTGNQPQH
V: TRBV7-9; J: TRBJ2-1; size: many; CDR3: ASSLWGDEQF
V: TRBV6-1; J: TRBJ2-7; size: many; CDR3: ASSLPPDNYEQY
V: TRBV19; J: TRBJ2-1; size: many; CDR3: ASSTTSGRYNEQF
V: TRBV6-2/TRBV6-3; J: TRBJ1-2; size: many; CDR3: ASSPDRIYGYT
V: TRBV18; J: TRBJ1-4; size: many; CDR3: ASSPRTEEEKLF
V: TRBV10-3; J: TRBJ2-1; size: many; CDR3: AIAGVSNEQF
V: TRBV27; J: TRBJ2-5; size: many; CDR3: ASSDGGRMETQY
V: TRBV4-3; J: TRBJ2-3; size: NA; CDR3: ASSQEVGTRADTQY
V: TRBV20-1; J: TRBJ2-3; size: few; CDR3: SANAGGNTDTQY
V: TRBV24-1; J: TRBJ2-1; size: many; CDR3: ATSEKGQGLYNEQF